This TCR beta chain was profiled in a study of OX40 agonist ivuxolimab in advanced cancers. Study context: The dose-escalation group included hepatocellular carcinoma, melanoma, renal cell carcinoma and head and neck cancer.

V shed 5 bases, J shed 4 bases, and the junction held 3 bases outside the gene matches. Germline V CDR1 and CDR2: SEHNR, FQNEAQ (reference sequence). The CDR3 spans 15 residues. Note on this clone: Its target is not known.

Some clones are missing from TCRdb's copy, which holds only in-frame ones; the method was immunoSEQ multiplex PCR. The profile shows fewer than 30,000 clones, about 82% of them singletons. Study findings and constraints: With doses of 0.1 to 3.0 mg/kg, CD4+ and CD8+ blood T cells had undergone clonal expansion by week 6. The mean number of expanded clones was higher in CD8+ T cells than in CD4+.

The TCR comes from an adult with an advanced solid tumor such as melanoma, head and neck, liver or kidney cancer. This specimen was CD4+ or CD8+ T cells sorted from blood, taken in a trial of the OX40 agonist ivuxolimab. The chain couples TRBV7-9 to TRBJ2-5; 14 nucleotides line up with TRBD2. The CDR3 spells CASSPGLAGGETQYF. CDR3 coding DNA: TGTGCCAGCAGCCCCGGACTAGCGGGAGGAGAGACCCAGTACTTC.